This TCR beta chain comes out of a study of shared clonotypes between healthy human individuals. Study overall: The donor group consisted of a couple of women and a few men, aged 18 to 49. CD8 memory received one plate per donor, CD8 naive two, CD4 memory three and CD4 naive three.

An even split of each subset's genomic DNA across several immunoSEQ plates was performed. In the authors' methods: Filtering differed because ImmunoSEQ produced junction-only sequences that carried no quality scores. Assay: immunoSEQ multiplex PCR; the TCRdb copy retains only in-frame clones and omits some. Clonal size and the V and J genes are those of that table, whereas D and trimming came from the DNA. The sample holds approximately 2.5 million clones, more than 85% seen once. The source of this sequence is a young man in good health. Some clones in this sample may be carry-over from other donors' samples. Input material: naive CD4+ T cells from PBMCs. The subset: CD45RA+ positively selected.

As DNA, the CDR3 is TGTGCCAGCAAACCCGGAACAGGAGGGTTCTACAATGAGCAGTTCTTC. This translates into CASKPGTGGFYNEQFF. This chain connects TRBV28 to TRBJ2-1; possible D gene TRBD2, 6 bases. V lost 7 bases and J 3 bases, leaving 19 bases between the germline ends. The CDR3 sequence is 16 residues long. CDR1 and CDR2 from the germline V gene are MDHEN and SYDVKM. Based on the CDR3 plus reference TRBV28 and TRBJ2-1, the full variable domain is DVKVTQSSRYLVKRTGEKVFLECVQDMDHENMFWYRQDPGLGLRLIYFSYDVKMKEKGDIPEGYSVSREKKERFSLILESASTNQTSMYLCASKPGTGGFYNEQFFGPGTRLTVL.